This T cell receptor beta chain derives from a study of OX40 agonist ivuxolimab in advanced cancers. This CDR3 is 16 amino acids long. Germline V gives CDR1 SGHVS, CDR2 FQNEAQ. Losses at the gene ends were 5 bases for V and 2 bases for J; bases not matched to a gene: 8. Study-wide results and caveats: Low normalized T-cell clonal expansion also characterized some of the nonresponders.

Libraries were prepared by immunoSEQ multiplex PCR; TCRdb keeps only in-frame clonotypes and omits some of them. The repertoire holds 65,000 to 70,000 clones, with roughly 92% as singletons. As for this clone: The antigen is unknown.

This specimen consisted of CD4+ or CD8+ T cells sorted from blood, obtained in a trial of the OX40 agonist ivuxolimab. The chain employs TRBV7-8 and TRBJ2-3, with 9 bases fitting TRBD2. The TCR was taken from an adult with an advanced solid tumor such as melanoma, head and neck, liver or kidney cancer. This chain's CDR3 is CASSIKLAGVTDTQYF. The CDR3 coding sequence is TGTGCCAGCAGCATAAAACTAGCGGGTGTCACAGATACGCAGTATTTT.